Shown below are 20 T cell receptor beta chains from a single sample sequenced in a study of siplizumab effects on memory and regulatory T cells. Libraries were prepared by immunoSEQ multiplex PCR; TCRdb keeps only in-frame clonotypes and omits some of them. The sample lists about 27,000 clones; around 84% were seen once. The sample taken for sequencing was memory CD4+ T cells sorted from blood. These TCRs come from a human donor in good health.

With respect to this clone: Here the CDR3 omits its conserved ending phenylalanine or tryptophan, so a read error is the likely source. This sequence joins TRBV25-1 and TRBJ1-1; tentative D call: TRBD1 (6 bases). The V end lost 3 bases, the J end lost 4 bases, and 12 bases lay between the germline ends. The CDR3 runs 14 residues. Germline CDR1 is MGHDK and CDR2 is SYGVNS. CDR3 protein: CASSDGGHRTEAFL. CDR3 nucleotide sequence: TGTGCCAGCAGTGACGGGGGCCATCGCACTGAAGCTTTCCTT.

The chain recombines TRBV18 with TRBJ1-1; D perhaps matches TRBD1 (5 bases). The CDR3 is made up of 14 amino acids. Germline V lookup: CDR1 KGHSH, CDR2 LQKENI. Trimming shortened V by 0 bases and J by 10 bases, and 15 bases separated the two germline ends. CDR3 amino acids: CASSPPSRGAGAFF. The CDR3 DNA is TGTGCCAGCTCACCACCATCCCGCGGGGCAGGAGCTTTCTTT. The full variable domain, its missing parts supplied by reference TRBV18 and TRBJ1-1, is NAGVMQNPRHLVRRRGQEARLRCSPMKGHSHVYWYRQLPEEGLKFMVYLQKENIIDESGMPKERFSAEFPKEGPSILRIQQVVRGDSAAYFCASSPPSRGAGAFFGQGTRLTVV.

J is TRBJ2-1 and V is TRBV9; the D gene is possibly TRBD2 (5 bases). Germline values: CDR1 SGDLS, CDR2 YYNGEE. CDR3 length: 14 amino acids. Trimming took 3 bases from V and 9 from J, leaving 16 bases between them. CDR3 bases: TGTGCCAGCAGCGCTAGCCTAATGGATGGTGAGCAGTTCTTC. The encoded protein is CASSASLMDGEQFF.

This clone was detected only a few times. The chain is built from TRBV29-1 and TRBJ1-2; possibly TRBD1 for D (5 bases). V gave up 0 bases and J gave up 4 bases, with 15 bases separating them. CDR1 SQVTM and CDR2 ANQGSEA come from the germline V gene. This CDR3 region has 15 residues. The CDR3 here is CSVEDERTMIYGYTF. Here the CDR3 DNA reads TGCAGCGTTGAAGATGAAAGGACAATGATCTATGGCTACACCTTC.

The CDR3 spells CASSPGTPAYNSPLHF. The CDR3 DNA follows: TGTGCCAGCTCCCCCGGGACACCGGCCTATAATTCACCCCTCCACTTT. The gene calls are TRBV5-4 and TRBJ1-6; possibly TRBD1 for D (6 bases). Germline V gene sequence: CDR1 SGHNT, CDR2 YYREEE (reference sequence). Between the trimmed V and J ends, which lost 7 bases and 2 bases, there was a span of 16 bases. The CDR3 sequence is 16 residues long.

The CDR3 nucleotides are TGTGCCAGCAGCCGGACTAGCGGCACAGATACGCAGTATTTT. Encoded protein: CASSRTSGTDTQYF. The V and J genes are TRBV6-5 and TRBJ2-3; TRBD2 matches 9 bases. CDR1 MNHEY and CDR2 SVGAGI come from the germline V gene. V lost 6 bases and J lost 1; bases outside the gene matches: 2. The CDR3 contains 14 residues.

The chain recombines TRBV2 with TRBJ2-6, with D tentatively TRBD1 (7 bases). Germline V CDR1 and CDR2: SNHLY, FYNNEI. V was cut by 8 bases and J by 4 bases, with 12 bases left in between. The CDR3 extends over 14 amino acids. The chain's CDR3 is CASQGGTGANVLTF. Written as DNA, the CDR3 is TGTGCCAGCCAGGGGGGAACCGGGGCCAACGTCCTGACTTTC.

The V and J genes are TRBV6-6 and TRBJ1-4; 11 nucleotides line up with TRBD1. The CDR3 contains 14 residues. The junction had 7 bases not matched to a gene; V was cut back by 7 bases and J by 9 bases. Germline assignment: CDR1 MNHNY and CDR2 SVGAGI (reference sequence). CDR3 protein: CASTAGTGGQKLFF. The CDR3 DNA follows: TGTGCCAGCACCGCCGGGACAGGGGGACAAAAACTGTTTTTT.

The table lists this clone with a few counts. V gene TRBV5-5 combines with J gene TRBJ1-2; the match to TRBD1 covers 8 bases. The CDR3 totals 14 residues. V shed 0 bases and J 4 bases; nucleotides not matched to a gene: 2. Looked up from germline, CDR1 is SGHKS and CDR2 is YYEKEE (reference sequence). The CDR3 DNA is TGTGCCAGCAGCTTGGCCACAGGGGGCTATGGCTACACCTTC. Amino acids: CASSLATGGYGYTF.

The V and J genes are TRBV6-1 and TRBJ1-2; 8 positions match TRBD1. CDR3 length: 16 residues. V was clipped by 1 base and J by 3 bases; unmatched bases: 7. Germline CDR1 is MNHNS and CDR2 is SASEGT. The CDR3 reads CASSEEVGQVYYGYTF. The CDR3 DNA follows: TGTGCCAGCAGTGAAGAAGTGGGACAGGTTTACTATGGCTACACCTTC.

The chain couples TRBV20-1 to TRBJ2-3; D gene unclear. CDR1 is DFQATT, CDR2 SNEGSKA, per germline (reference sequence). The V end was cut by 2 bases, the J end by 4 bases, with 4 bases between. The CDR3 sequence is 11 residues long. The CDR3 reads CSARKSDTQYF. In DNA form, the CDR3 reads TGCAGTGCTAGAAAGTCAGATACGCAGTATTTT.

This clone was detected once. The chain links TRBV5-1 to TRBJ2-4, with 9 bases identical to TRBD2. This CDR3 spans 20 amino acids. Germline V gene lookup returns CDR1 SGHRS and CDR2 YFSETQ. The V and J ends lost 5 bases and 0 bases, in that order; junction bases with no gene match: 18. The CDR3 protein is CASSLRAGTSRTPAKNIQYF. The CDR3 DNA is TGCGCCAGCAGTCTGAGGGCCGGGACTAGCAGGACCCCAGCCAAAAACATTCAGTACTTC.

The rearrangement joins TRBV11-2 to TRBJ2-2; 10 nucleotides match TRBD2. Germline V CDR1 and CDR2: SGHAT, FQNNGV. CDR3 length: 17 amino acids. J gave up 4 bases and V 1 base, and 6 bases lay outside the gene matches. CDR3 region: CASSLVGLAGATGELFF. The CDR3 region has the DNA TGTGCCAGCAGCTTAGTAGGTCTAGCGGGAGCCACCGGGGAGCTGTTTTTT.

The rearrangement uses TRBV7-9 and TRBJ2-5; no clear D. Germline V CDR1 and CDR2: SEHNR, FQNEAQ (reference sequence). The CDR3 runs 12 residues. Trimming left V 1 base short and J 1 base short, with 1 base between. The CDR3 DNA reads TGTGCCAGCAGCTTAGTCCAAGAGACCCAGTACTTC. Translated: CASSLVQETQYF.

The chain links TRBV2 to TRBJ1-2; TRBD1 aligns across 7 bases. The J segment lost 6 bases and the V segment lost 2 bases, leaving 3 bases of the junction unmatched. Germline-derived CDR1 and CDR2 are SNHLY and FYNNEI. The CDR3 covers 13 residues. DNA of the CDR3: TGTGCCAGCAGTGAACGGGACAGTAATGGCTACACCTTC. This sequence encodes CASSERDSNGYTF.

The chain uses TRBV5-4 and TRBJ1-2, with 8 bases fitting TRBD1. Germline trimming cut 4 bases from V and 3 bases from J; bases unmatched to any gene: 8. Germline loops: CDR1 SGHNT, CDR2 YYREEE (reference sequence). This CDR3 region has 15 residues. CDR3 DNA sequence: TGTGCCAGCAGCAGGGCTCAGGGGGCCGACTATGGCTACACCTTC. Translated, it gives CASSRAQGADYGYTF.

V gene TRBV7-2 combines with J gene TRBJ2-7; no reliable D call. The V gene's germline CDR1 is SGHTA and CDR2 FQGNSA. Trimming left V 0 bases short and J 5 bases short, with 2 bases between. CDR3 size: 11 residues. The chain's CDR3 is CASSLADEQYF. As DNA, the CDR3 is TGTGCCAGCAGCTTAGCGGACGAGCAGTACTTC.

Turning to this clone: One end of the junction varies from germline; a read error may be responsible. The chain is built from TRBV28 and TRBJ2-1, with 12 bases fitting TRBD1. Germline CDR1 is MDHEN and CDR2 is SYDVKM. This CDR3 contains 16 residues. CDR3 protein: CATKGQGATSSPSLVF. CDR3 bases: TGTGCCACCAAGGGACAGGGGGCCACTTCCAGTCCGTCTTTGGTCTTC.

The gene calls are TRBV7-2 and TRBJ2-1; 14 nucleotides match TRBD2. CDR3 length equals 19 residues. The germline gives CDR1 SGHTA, CDR2 FQGNSA. V lost 5 bases and J lost 1; bases outside the gene matches: 10. The CDR3 loop is CASSPQGTSGSGSYNEQFF. CDR3 in DNA: TGTGCCAGCAGCCCACAGGGGACTAGCGGGAGTGGGTCCTACAATGAGCAGTTCTTC.

J is TRBJ1-3 and V is TRBV4-3; the D is unclear. Germline CDR1 reads LGHNA; CDR2 reads YSLEER. The CDR3 runs 16 residues. Between the trimmed V and J ends, which lost 1 base and 7 bases, there was a span of 17 bases. The CDR3: CASSQVWGGLRNTIYF. CDR3 sequence (DNA): TGCGCCAGCAGCCAAGTTTGGGGTGGATTGAGGAACACCATATATTTT.